A single sample is the source of the 28 T cell receptor beta chains below, sequenced in a study of shared T cell receptors in the human thymus. Clones were read by immunoSEQ multiplex PCR, and TCRdb kept only the in-frame ones, dropping some. This sample has about 500,000 clones, with around 82% found just once. Another study also made use of these data, one on human thymus T cells.

What was sequenced was thymocytes. The receptors derive from a boy younger than two with a congenital heart defect.

In this sample, this clone turned up a few times. The chain uses TRBV7-2 and TRBJ2-7; tentatively, D is TRBD2 (5 bases). V was trimmed by 5 bases and J by 3 bases, leaving 17 bases between them. This CDR3 has 15 amino acids. Germline V gene data show CDR1 as SGHTA and CDR2 as FQGNSA. The CDR3 bases are TGTGCCAGCAGCGAAGTCCTGAGGGAAGGCTACGAGCAGTACTTC. It codes for CASSEVLREGYEQYF.

The V and J genes are TRBV13 and TRBJ2-1; perhaps TRBD1 as D (6 bases). This CDR3 region has 17 residues. The germline V gene encodes CDR1 PRHDT and CDR2 FYEKMQ (reference sequence). The V end was cut by 5 bases, the J end by 0 bases, with 17 bases between. CDR3 in DNA: TGTGCCAGCAGCCCAGGGGTCTCGACGAGCTCCTACAATGAGCAGTTCTTC. It is translated as CASSPGVSTSSYNEQFF.

This clone came up once. DNA for the CDR3: TGTGCCAGCAGCCAAGATCGGAGGGCCCAAGAGACCCAGTACTTC. Its translation is CASSQDRRAQETQYF. The chain uses TRBV4-2 and TRBJ2-5; tentatively, D is TRBD2 (6 bases). CDR3 length equals 15 residues. V was trimmed by 0 bases and J by 1 base, leaving 9 bases between them. Germline V CDR1 and CDR2: LGHNA, YNFKEQ.

J is TRBJ2-1 and V is TRBV30; TRBD2 matches at 8 bases. The germline V gene has CDR1 GTSNPN and CDR2 SVGIG (reference sequence). The CDR3 is 14 residues long. The V gene end was trimmed by 2 bases and the J gene end by 6 bases; junction bases not matched to a gene: 6. CDR3 protein: CAWSQAGASNEQFF. CDR3 DNA: TGTGCCTGGAGTCAAGCGGGAGCCAGCAATGAGCAGTTCTTC.

V is TRBV7-2 and J is TRBJ2-7; 12 bases are shared with TRBD2. Unmatched junction bases numbered 5, after V lost 5 bases and J lost 6 bases. CDR1 and CDR2 from the germline V gene are SGHTA and FQGNSA. The length of the CDR3 is 14 residues. The CDR3 sequence: CASSLGLAGPEQYF. Here the CDR3 DNA reads TGTGCCAGCAGCCTTGGACTAGCGGGACCCGAGCAGTACTTC.

The CDR3 loop reads CASSQDGVLGPGQGKETQYF. In DNA form, the CDR3 reads TGCGCCAGCAGCCAAGATGGGGTATTGGGTCCGGGACAGGGTAAAGAGACCCAGTACTTC. The chain recombines TRBV4-1 with TRBJ2-5, with 9 nucleotides matching TRBD1. With V trimmed by 0 bases and J by 3 bases, 17 bases remained unmatched. Germline V lookup: CDR1 MGHRA, CDR2 YSYEKL. The CDR3 totals 20 residues.

The chain links TRBV19 to TRBJ1-4, with D unresolved. Germline CDR1 reads LNHDA; CDR2 reads SQIVND (reference sequence). Deletions cut 8 bases from V and 7 bases from J, with 14 bases between. The CDR3 totals 13 residues. CDR3 protein: CASSLGRTEKLFF. CDR3 nucleotides: TGTGCCAGTTCCTTGGGGAGAACTGAAAAACTGTTTTTT.

The gene calls are TRBV28 and TRBJ2-7, with TRBD2 identical over 10 bases. The CDR3 has 17 amino acids. V shed 3 bases, J shed 5 bases, and the junction held 13 bases outside the gene matches. The germline V gene encodes CDR1 MDHEN and CDR2 SYDVKM. The CDR3 spells CASSFRPQREGRDEQYF. The CDR3, as DNA: TGTGCCAGCAGTTTCCGCCCCCAGCGGGAGGGCCGGGACGAGCAGTACTTC.

The chain links TRBV30 to TRBJ2-1, with 8 bases that match TRBD2. Germline loops: CDR1 GTSNPN, CDR2 SVGIG (reference sequence). V lost 3 bases and J lost 4; bases outside the gene matches: 20. The CDR3 has 19 amino acids. Here the CDR3 DNA reads TGTGCCTGGAGCCCACAGGGTTTCGAGCGGGAGCGCAGGTACAATGAGCAGTTCTTC. Encoded protein: CAWSPQGFERERRYNEQFF.

The J gene is TRBJ2-1, the V gene TRBV5-1, with 8 bases aligning to TRBD1. J was trimmed by 8 bases and V by 3 bases; bases with no gene match: 1. The CDR3 is 12 amino acids. CDR1 SGHRS and CDR2 YFSETQ come from the germline V gene. CDR3 bases: TGCGCCAGCAGCTCAGGGGGCTATGAGCAGTTCTTC. Encoded protein: CASSSGGYEQFF.

This chain joins TRBV20-1 and TRBJ1-2, with D perhaps TRBD1 (5 bases). The CDR3 is 10 residues long. Per germline, CDR1 DFQATT and CDR2 SNEGSKA (reference sequence). Trimming took 6 bases from V and 8 from J, leaving 10 bases between them. CDR3 DNA: TGCAGTGCCAGGGATACCGGCTACACCTTC. The encoded protein is CSARDTGYTF.

This clone was counted between two and nine times. The genes are TRBV7-2 and TRBJ2-3; TRBD2 might be the D (6 bases). CDR1 is SGHTA and CDR2 is FQGNSA in the germline V gene. V was clipped by 3 bases and J by 4 bases, with 17 bases between them. The CDR3 sequence is 16 residues long. CDR3 protein: CASSFKAGKYPDTQYF. CDR3 sequence (DNA): TGTGCCAGCAGCTTCAAGGCGGGAAAATATCCAGATACGCAGTATTTT.

The chain has TRBV7-9 and TRBJ2-7, with D unresolved. The ends were cut back, 1 base at V and 2 bases at J, with 6 bases in the middle. The length of the CDR3 is 13 residues. The germline gives CDR1 SEHNR, CDR2 FQNEAQ (reference sequence). CDR3 sequence: CASSLGATYEQYF. In nucleotides, the CDR3 is TGTGCCAGCAGCTTAGGGGCAACCTACGAGCAGTACTTC.

This rearrangement joins TRBV28 to TRBJ2-1; 7 nucleotides agree with TRBD2. This CDR3 comprises 15 residues. In germline, CDR1 is MDHEN, CDR2 SYDVKM. The trim removed 6 bases at V and 0 bases at J, leaving 5 bases unmatched. The CDR3 loop is CASRLASSSYNEQFF. The CDR3 region has the DNA TGTGCCAGCAGACTAGCGAGTAGCTCCTACAATGAGCAGTTCTTC.

The CDR3 sequence: CASMGGTEQYF. Here the CDR3 DNA reads TGTGCCAGCATGGGGGGGACCGAGCAGTACTTC. The rearrangement uses TRBV28 and TRBJ2-7, with TRBD2 identical over 7 bases. V shed 7 bases and J 6 bases; nucleotides not matched to a gene: 3. The CDR3 extends over 11 amino acids. Per the germline V gene, CDR1 is MDHEN and CDR2 is SYDVKM.

V and J are TRBV28 and TRBJ2-5, with D tentatively TRBD2 (6 bases). The germline gives CDR1 MDHEN, CDR2 SYDVKM. Trimming pared 6 bases from V and 2 bases from J, leaving 13 bases between. The CDR3 loop spans 14 amino acids. The DNA for the CDR3 is TGTGCCAGCAGCCTGCGGGGTGTACAAGAGACCCAGTACTTC. Translation: CASSLRGVQETQYF. The whole variable domain, remainder taken from reference TRBV28 and TRBJ2-5, is DVKVTQSSRYLVKRTGEKVFLECVQDMDHENMFWYRQDPGLGLRLIYFSYDVKMKEKGDIPEGYSVSREKKERFSLILESASTNQTSMYLCASSLRGVQETQYFGPGTRLLVL.

This chain uses TRBV27 with TRBJ1-4, with D maybe TRBD1 (6 bases). V was clipped by 6 bases and J by 4 bases, with 15 bases between them. This CDR3 contains 15 residues. Germline CDR1 and CDR2: MNHEY and SMNVEV (reference sequence). The CDR3 sequence is CASRGARGLNEKLFF. CDR3 nucleotide sequence: TGTGCCAGCAGGGGGGCGCGGGGGCTTAATGAAAAACTGTTTTTT.

This sequence joins TRBV27 and TRBJ2-7; 7 bases are a match to TRBD1. This CDR3 is 15 amino acids long. V shed 4 bases and J 4 bases; nucleotides not matched to a gene: 10. In germline, CDR1 is MNHEY, CDR2 SMNVEV (reference sequence). DNA for the CDR3: TGTGCCAGCAGTTCCTTGCCGGGACAGAGTTACGAGCAGTACTTC. Its protein product is CASSSLPGQSYEQYF.

The chain links TRBV30 to TRBJ2-2, with 9 positions matching TRBD2. This CDR3 region has 15 residues. In germline, CDR1 is GTSNPN, CDR2 SVGIG (reference sequence). Trimming took 6 bases from V and 7 from J; bases not matched to a gene: 12. The CDR3 sequence: CACDVAGVKDGELFF. DNA of the CDR3: TGTGCCTGCGACGTAGCGGGAGTTAAAGACGGGGAGCTGTTTTTT.

As concerns this clone: Other nucleotide sequences in the sample specify the same CDR3. This sequence joins TRBV27 and TRBJ2-7; D is possibly TRBD2 (6 bases). Germline lookup yields CDR1 MNHEY and CDR2 SMNVEV (reference sequence). The CDR3 sequence is 14 residues long. Trimming cost V 3 bases and J 0 bases, with 9 bases left between them. CDR3 coding DNA: TGTGCCAGCAGTTTGAGGCGGGGCTCCTACGAGCAGTACTTC. This codes for CASSLRRGSYEQYF.

This sequence joins TRBV5-8 and TRBJ2-1, with 7 bases fitting TRBD2. The CDR3 has 15 amino acids. J gave up 1 base and V 5 bases, and 6 bases lay outside the gene matches. Germline CDR1 SGHTS, CDR2 YDEGEE. This chain's CDR3 is CASSRAGLSYNEQFF. The CDR3 DNA follows: TGTGCCAGCAGTCGAGCGGGATTGTCCTACAATGAGCAGTTCTTC.

The rearrangement joins TRBV7-8 to TRBJ2-7; D may be TRBD1 (6 bases). The length of the CDR3 is 15 residues. Germline V gene lookup returns CDR1 SGHVS and CDR2 FQNEAQ. Trimming cost V 3 bases and J 2 bases, with 14 bases left between them. CDR3 DNA: TGTGCCAGCAGCTTCAGTCCCCAGGGGCCCTACGAGCAGTACTTC. It specifies CASSFSPQGPYEQYF.

The chain combines TRBV19 with TRBJ1-3; no definite D call. Trimming left V 3 bases short and J 6 bases short, with 15 bases between. Germline values: CDR1 LNHDA, CDR2 SQIVND (reference sequence). This CDR3 spans 15 amino acids. The CDR3 reads CASSILTQTQNTIYF. In DNA, the CDR3 is TGTGCCAGTAGTATCCTAACTCAGACTCAAAACACCATATATTTT. Variable domain in full (rest from reference TRBV19 and TRBJ1-3): DGGITQSPKYLFRKEGQNVTLSCEQNLNHDAMYWYRQDPGQGLRLIYYSQIVNDFQKGDIAEGYSVSREKKESFPLTVTSAQKNPTAFYLCASSILTQTQNTIYFGEGSWLTVV.

The DNA of the CDR3 is TGTGCCAGCAGTTTCCTCTCAACCGGACACCCCTATGGCTACACCTTC. As protein: CASSFLSTGHPYGYTF. V gene TRBV27 combines with J gene TRBJ1-2, with D maybe TRBD1 (5 bases). Germline CDR1 MNHEY, CDR2 SMNVEV (reference sequence). This CDR3 spans 16 amino acids. The V gene lost 3 bases and the J gene lost 4 bases, with 18 bases spanning the gap.

Concerning this clone itself: The junction differs from germline at one of its ends, possibly a read error. The CDR3 sequence: CAEGGDMSSTDTQYF. The CDR3 DNA follows: TGTGCCGAAGGGGGGGATATGTCTAGCACAGATACACAGTATTTT. The chain employs TRBV7-2 and TRBJ2-3; D perhaps matches TRBD2 (7 bases). The germline V gene encodes CDR1 SGHTA and CDR2 FQGNSA. The CDR3 loop spans 15 amino acids.

V usage is TRBV18 and J usage is TRBJ2-7; 10 bases agree with TRBD1. With V trimmed by 4 bases and J by 2 bases, 11 bases remained unmatched. Germline V CDR1 and CDR2: KGHSH, LQKENI. The CDR3 runs to 17 residues. CDR3 loop: CASSLRPEGQGPYEQYF. In nucleotides, the CDR3 is TGTGCCAGCTCACTTCGGCCGGAGGGACAGGGGCCCTACGAGCAGTACTTC. Drawing the rest from reference TRBV18 and TRBJ2-7, the complete variable domain is NAGVMQNPRHLVRRRGQEARLRCSPMKGHSHVYWYRQLPEEGLKFMVYLQKENIIDESGMPKERFSAEFPKEGPSILRIQQVVRGDSAAYFCASSLRPEGQGPYEQYFGPGTRLTVT.

J is TRBJ2-1 and V is TRBV5-6; 10 bases are a match to TRBD2. V lost 4 bases and J lost 5; bases outside the gene matches: 6. The CDR3 spans 15 residues. Germline loops: CDR1 SGHDT, CDR2 YYEEEE. The CDR3: CASSPSGSGHNEQFF. DNA for the CDR3: TGTGCCAGCAGCCCTAGCGGGAGTGGACACAATGAGCAGTTCTTC.

There are a few counts of this clone. The chain couples TRBV2 to TRBJ2-7; the match to TRBD1 covers 7 bases. V shed 5 bases and J 3 bases; nucleotides not matched to a gene: 10. The length of the CDR3 is 15 residues. The germline V gene has CDR1 SNHLY and CDR2 FYNNEI. The CDR3 loop is CASSRSGTALYEQYF. CDR3 DNA: TGTGCCAGCAGTCGTTCCGGGACAGCGCTCTACGAGCAGTACTTC.